This record covers a single TCR beta chain. Each TCR cDNA molecule carried a unique molecular identifier. One entry per CDR3 protein results from TCRdb running MiXCR on the 5' RACE reads. The profile shows over 75,000 distinct CDR3 sequences, approximately 18% of them singletons. CDR1 is KGHDR, CDR2 SFDVKD, per germline. The CDR3 length is 18 residues. J lost 2 bases, V lost 3 bases, and 7 bases had no gene match. The sample belongs to a study of spatial heterogeneity in lung cancer. Time point denoted: sample taken at primary tumor resection. The sequenced material consisted of unsorted whole RNA from tumor, nontumor lung or frozen PBMC. Patients with untreated early-stage non-small cell lung cancer, numbering 72, were the donors.

The sample consisted of PBMCs, taken at surgery. This chain uses TRBV24-1 with TRBJ2-2, with TRBD1 matching over 11 bases. The origin of this receptor is a male donor with early-stage non-small cell lung cancer. The CDR3 protein is CATSDGDRGWINTGELFF. CDR3 nucleotides: TGTGCCACCAGTGATGGGGACAGGGGGTGGATCAACACCGGGGAGCTGTTTTTT.